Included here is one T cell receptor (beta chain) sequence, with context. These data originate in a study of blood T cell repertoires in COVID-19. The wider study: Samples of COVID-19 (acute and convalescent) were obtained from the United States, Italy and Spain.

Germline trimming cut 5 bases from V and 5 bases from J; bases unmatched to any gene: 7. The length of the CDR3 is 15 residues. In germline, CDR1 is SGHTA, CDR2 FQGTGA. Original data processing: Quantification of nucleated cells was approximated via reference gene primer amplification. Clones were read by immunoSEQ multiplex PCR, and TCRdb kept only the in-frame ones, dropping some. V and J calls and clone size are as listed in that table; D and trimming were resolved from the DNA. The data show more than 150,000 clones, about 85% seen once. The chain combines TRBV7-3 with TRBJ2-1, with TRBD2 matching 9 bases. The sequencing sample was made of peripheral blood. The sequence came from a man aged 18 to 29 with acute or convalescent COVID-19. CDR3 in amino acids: CASSQKTSGNNEQFF. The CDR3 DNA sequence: TGTGCCAGCAGCCAAAAGACTAGCGGCAACAATGAGCAGTTCTTC.